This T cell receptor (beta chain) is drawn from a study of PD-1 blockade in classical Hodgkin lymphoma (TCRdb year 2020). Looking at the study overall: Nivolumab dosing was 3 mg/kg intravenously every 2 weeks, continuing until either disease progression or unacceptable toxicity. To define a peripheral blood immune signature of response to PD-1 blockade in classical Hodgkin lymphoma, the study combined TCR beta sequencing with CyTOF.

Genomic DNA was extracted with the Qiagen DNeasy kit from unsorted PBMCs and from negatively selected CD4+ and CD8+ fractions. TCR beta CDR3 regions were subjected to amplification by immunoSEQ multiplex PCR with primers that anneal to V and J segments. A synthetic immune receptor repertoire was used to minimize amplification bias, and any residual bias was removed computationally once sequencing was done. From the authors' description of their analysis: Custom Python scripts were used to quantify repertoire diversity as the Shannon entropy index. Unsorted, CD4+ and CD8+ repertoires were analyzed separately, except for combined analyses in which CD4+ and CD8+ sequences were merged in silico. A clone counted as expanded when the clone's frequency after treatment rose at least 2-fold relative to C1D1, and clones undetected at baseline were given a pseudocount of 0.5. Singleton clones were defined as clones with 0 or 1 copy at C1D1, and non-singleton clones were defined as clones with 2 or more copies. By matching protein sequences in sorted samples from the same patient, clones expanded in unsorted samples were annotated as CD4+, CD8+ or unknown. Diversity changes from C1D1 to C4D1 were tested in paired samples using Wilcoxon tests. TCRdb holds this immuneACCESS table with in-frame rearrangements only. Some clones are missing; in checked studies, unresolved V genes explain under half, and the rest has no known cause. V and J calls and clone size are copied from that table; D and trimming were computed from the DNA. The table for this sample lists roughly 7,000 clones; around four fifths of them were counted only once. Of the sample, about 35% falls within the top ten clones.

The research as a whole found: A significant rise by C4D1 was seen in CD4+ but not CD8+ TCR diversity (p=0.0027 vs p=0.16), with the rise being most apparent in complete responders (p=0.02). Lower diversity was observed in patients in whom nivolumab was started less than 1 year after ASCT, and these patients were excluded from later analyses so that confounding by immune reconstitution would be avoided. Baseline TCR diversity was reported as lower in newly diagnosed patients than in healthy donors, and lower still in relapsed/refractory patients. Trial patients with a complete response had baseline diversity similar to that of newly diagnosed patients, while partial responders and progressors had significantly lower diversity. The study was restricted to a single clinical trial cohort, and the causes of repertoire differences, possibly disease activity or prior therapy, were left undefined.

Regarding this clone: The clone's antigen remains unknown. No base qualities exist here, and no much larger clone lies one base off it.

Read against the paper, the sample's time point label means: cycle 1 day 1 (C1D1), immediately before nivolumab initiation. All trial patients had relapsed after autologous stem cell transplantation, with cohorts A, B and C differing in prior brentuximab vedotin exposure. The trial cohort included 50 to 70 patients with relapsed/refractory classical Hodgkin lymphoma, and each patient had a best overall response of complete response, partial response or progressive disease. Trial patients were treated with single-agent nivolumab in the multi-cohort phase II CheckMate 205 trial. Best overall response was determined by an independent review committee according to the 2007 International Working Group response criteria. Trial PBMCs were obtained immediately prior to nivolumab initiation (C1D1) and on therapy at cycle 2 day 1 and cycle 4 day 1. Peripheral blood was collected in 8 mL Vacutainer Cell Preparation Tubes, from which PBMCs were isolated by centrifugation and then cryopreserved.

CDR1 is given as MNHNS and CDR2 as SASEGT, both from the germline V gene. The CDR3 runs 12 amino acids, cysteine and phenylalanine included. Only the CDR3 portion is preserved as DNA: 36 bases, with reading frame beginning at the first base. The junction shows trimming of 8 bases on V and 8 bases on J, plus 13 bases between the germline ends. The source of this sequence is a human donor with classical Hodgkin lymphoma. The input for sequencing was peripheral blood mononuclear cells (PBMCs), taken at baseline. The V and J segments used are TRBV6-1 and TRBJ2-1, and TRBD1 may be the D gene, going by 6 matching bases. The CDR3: CASDDRRDEQFF. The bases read TGTGCCAGCGACGACAGGCGGGATGAGCAGTTCTTC.